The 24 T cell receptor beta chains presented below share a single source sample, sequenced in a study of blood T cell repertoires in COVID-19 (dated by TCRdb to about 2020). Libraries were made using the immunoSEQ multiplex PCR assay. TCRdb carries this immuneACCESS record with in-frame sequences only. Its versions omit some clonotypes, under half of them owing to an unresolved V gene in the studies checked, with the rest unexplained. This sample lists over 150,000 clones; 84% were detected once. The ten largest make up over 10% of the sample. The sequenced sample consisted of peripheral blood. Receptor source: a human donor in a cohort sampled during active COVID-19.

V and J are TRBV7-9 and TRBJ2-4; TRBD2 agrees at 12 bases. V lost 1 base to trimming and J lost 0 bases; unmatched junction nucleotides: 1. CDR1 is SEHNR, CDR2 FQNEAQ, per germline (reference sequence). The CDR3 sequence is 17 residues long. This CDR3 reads CASSLGLAGVAKNIQYF. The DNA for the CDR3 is TGTGCCAGCAGCTTAGGACTAGCGGGAGTAGCCAAAAACATTCAGTACTTC.

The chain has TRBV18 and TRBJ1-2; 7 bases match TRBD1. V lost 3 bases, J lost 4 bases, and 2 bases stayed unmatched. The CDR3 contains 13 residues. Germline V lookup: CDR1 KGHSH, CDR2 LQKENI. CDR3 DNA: TGTGCCAGCTCACCCGGGACAGCCTATGGCTACACCTTC. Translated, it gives CASSPGTAYGYTF.

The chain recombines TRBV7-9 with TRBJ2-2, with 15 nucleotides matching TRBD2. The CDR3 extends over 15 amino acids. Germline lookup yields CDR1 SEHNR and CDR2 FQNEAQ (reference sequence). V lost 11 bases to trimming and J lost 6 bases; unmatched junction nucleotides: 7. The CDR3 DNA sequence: TGTGCCTCACGGGGACTAGCGGGAGGCGCCGGGGAGCTGTTTTTT. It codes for CASRGLAGGAGELFF.

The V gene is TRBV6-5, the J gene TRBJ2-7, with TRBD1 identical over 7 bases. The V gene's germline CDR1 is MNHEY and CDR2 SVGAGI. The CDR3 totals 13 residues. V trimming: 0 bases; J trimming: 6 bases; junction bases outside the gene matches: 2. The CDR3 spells CASSYSGGVEQYF. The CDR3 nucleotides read TGTGCCAGCAGTTACTCAGGGGGCGTCGAGCAGTACTTC.

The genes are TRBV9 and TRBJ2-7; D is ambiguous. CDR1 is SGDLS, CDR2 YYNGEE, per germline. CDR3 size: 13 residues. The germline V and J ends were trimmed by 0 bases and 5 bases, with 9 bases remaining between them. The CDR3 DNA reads TGTGCCAGCAGCGTAGACCCCAGGAACGAGCAGTACTTC. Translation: CASSVDPRNEQYF.

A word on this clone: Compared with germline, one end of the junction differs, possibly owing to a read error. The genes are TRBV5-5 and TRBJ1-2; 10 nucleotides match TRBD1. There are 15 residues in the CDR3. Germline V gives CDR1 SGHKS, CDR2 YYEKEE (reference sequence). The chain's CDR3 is CASTLDRGFNYGYTF. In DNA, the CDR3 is TGTGCCAGCACCTTGGACAGGGGGTTTAACTATGGCTACACCTTC.

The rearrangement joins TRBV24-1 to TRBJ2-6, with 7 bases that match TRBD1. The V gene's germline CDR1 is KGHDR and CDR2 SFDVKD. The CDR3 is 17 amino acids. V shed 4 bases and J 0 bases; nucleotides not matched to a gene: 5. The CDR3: CATSDPGQSSGANVLTF. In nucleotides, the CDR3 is TGTGCCACCAGTGACCCGGGACAGAGCTCTGGGGCCAACGTCCTGACTTTC.

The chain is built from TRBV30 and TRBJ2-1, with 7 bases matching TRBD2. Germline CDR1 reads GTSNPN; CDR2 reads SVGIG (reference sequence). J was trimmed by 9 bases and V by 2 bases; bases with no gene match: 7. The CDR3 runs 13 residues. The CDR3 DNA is TGTGCCTGGAGTCCGCGACTAGCAAGTGAGCAGTTCTTC. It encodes CAWSPRLASEQFF.

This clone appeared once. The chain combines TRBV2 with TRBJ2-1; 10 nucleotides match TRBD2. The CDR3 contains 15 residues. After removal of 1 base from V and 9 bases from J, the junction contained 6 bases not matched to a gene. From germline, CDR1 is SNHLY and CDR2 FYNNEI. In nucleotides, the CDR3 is TGTGCCAGCAGTGAAGAAGGACTAGCGGCGCGTGAGCAGTTCTTC. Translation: CASSEEGLAAREQFF.

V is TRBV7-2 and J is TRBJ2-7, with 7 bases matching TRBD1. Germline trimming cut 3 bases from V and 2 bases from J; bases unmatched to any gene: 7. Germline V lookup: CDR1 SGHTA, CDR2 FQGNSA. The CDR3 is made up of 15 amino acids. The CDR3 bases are TGTGCCAGCAGCTTTGACAGGGACAAGACCTACGAGCAGTACTTC. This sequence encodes CASSFDRDKTYEQYF.

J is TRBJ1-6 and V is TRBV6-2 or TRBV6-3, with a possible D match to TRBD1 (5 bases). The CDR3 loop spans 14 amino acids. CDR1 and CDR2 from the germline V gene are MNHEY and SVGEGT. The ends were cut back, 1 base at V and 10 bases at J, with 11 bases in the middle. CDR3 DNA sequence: TGTGCCAGCAGTTACTTTCAGGGAGGATCACCCCTCCACTTT. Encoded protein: CASSYFQGGSPLHF.

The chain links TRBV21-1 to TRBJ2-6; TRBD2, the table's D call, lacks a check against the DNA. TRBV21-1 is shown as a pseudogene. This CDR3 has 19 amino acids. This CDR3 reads CASSSVGRVDPAGANVLTF. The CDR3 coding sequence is TGTGCCAGCAGCTCTGTTGGGAGGGTTGATCCCGCTGGGGCCAACGTCCTGACTTTC.

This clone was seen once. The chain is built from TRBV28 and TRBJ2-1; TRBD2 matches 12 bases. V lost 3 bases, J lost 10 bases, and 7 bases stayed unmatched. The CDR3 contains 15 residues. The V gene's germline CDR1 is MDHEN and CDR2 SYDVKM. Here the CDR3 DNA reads TGTGCCAGCAGTTTCTGGCTAGCGGGAGGGGAGGAGCAGTTCTTC. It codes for CASSFWLAGGEEQFF.

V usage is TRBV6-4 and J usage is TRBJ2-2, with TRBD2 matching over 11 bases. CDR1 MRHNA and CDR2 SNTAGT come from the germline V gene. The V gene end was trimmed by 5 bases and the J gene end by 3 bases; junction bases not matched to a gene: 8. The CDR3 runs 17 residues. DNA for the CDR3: TGTGCCAGCAGTCCCTTCGGGACTAGCGGATACACCGGGGAGCTGTTTTTT. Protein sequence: CASSPFGTSGYTGELFF.

The CDR3 DNA follows: TGCGCCAGCAGCTTGACCGGGACTGAAGCAAGGTTCTTC. Translation gives CASSLTGTEARFF. The rearrangement uses TRBV5-1 and TRBJ2-1; D possibly corresponds to TRBD2 (6 bases). The CDR3 covers 13 residues. Trimming cost V 1 base and J 15 bases, with 17 bases left between them. The V gene's germline CDR1 is SGHRS and CDR2 YFSETQ.

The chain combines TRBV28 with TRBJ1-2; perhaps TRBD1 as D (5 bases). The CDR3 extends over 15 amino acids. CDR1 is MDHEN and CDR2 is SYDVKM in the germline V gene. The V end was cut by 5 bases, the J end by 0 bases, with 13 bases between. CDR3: CASSTLEGTNYGYTF. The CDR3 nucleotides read TGTGCCAGCAGTACCCTGGAGGGGACTAACTATGGCTACACCTTC.

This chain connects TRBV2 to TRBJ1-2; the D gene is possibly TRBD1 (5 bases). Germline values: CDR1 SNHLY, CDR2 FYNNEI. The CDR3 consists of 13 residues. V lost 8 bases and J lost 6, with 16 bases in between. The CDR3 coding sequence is TGTGCCAGCTTTTCAGGGCTAGGGGATGGCTACACCTTC. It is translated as CASFSGLGDGYTF.

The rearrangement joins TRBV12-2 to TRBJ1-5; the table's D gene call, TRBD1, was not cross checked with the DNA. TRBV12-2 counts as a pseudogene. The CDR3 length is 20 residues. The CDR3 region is CASRHTTTGQGPQTNQPQHF. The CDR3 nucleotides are TGTGCAAGTCGCCATACCACCACGGGACAGGGGCCGCAGACTAATCAGCCCCAGCATTTT.

CDR3 in DNA: TGTGCCGGAATAAAGCGGGAGGGCCTGTTCTTC. Protein product: CAGIKREGLFF. This chain links TRBV30 with TRBJ2-1, with 10 bases matching TRBD2. V lost 8 bases, J lost 15 bases, and 10 bases stayed unmatched. The CDR3 sequence is 11 residues long. Germline CDR1 and CDR2: GTSNPN and SVGIG (reference sequence). Drawing the rest from reference TRBV30 and TRBJ2-1, the complete variable domain is SQTIHQWPATLVQPVGSPLSLECTVEGTSNPNLYWYRQAAGRGLQLLFYSVGIGQISSEVPQNLSASRPQDRQFILSSKKLLLSDSGFYLCAGIKREGLFFGPGTRLTVL.

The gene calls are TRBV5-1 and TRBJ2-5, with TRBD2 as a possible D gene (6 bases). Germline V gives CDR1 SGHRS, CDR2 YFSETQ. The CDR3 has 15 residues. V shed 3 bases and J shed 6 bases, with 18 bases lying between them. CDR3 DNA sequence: TGCGCCAGCAGCTATTATGGCGGGGACTTAAAGACCCAGTACTTC. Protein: CASSYYGGDLKTQYF.

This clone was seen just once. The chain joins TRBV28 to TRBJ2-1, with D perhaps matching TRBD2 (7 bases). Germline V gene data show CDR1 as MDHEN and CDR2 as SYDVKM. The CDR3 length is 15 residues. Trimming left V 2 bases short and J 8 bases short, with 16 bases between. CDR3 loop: CASSLGGGWGHEQFF. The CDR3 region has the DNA TGTGCCAGCAGTTTAGGGGGGGGCTGGGGCCATGAGCAGTTCTTC.

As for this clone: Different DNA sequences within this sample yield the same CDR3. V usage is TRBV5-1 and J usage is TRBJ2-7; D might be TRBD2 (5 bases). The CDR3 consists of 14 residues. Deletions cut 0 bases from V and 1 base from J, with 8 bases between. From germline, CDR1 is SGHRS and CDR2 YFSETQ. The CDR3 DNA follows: TGCGCCAGCAGCTTGGCGTCGGGATCCTACGAGCAGTACTTC. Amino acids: CASSLASGSYEQYF.

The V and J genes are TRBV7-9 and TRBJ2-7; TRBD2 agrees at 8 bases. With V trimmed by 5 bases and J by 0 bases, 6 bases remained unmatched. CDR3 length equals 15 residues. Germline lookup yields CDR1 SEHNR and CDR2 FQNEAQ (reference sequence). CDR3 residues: CASSELAVSSYEQYF. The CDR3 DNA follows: TGTGCCAGCAGCGAACTAGCGGTAAGCTCCTACGAGCAGTACTTC.

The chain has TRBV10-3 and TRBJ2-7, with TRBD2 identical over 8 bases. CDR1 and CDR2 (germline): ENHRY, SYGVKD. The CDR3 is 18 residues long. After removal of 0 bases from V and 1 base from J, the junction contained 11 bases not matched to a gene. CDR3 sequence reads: CAISESPYSGVESYEQYF. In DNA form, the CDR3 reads TGTGCCATCAGTGAGTCTCCCTATAGCGGGGTGGAGTCCTACGAGCAGTACTTC.